These T cell receptor beta chains were read from a single sample in a study of breast tumors, draining lymph nodes, adjacent tissues. TCRdb fed the multiplex PCR reads into MiXCR, producing one record per CDR3 protein. The sample consists of over 250,000 distinct CDR3 sequences, about 33% of them appearing once. The sequenced sample consisted of axillary lymph node tissue. Receptor source: a female donor with breast cancer. Some clones in this sample may be carry-over from other donors' samples. CDR3s include the opening cysteine and the closing phenylalanine or tryptophan. A D gene is named only where the DNA matches it firmly. Size is stated for part of the rows, as once, few or many counts, or as a class when the clone is expanded.

V	size	D	J	DNA	CDR3
TRBV12-3/TRBV12-4	many	-	TRBJ1-2	TGTGCCAGCAGTTTCTCGGAGGTCTATGGCTACACCTTC	CASSFSEVYGYTF
TRBV11-2	many	-	TRBJ2-7	TGTGCCAGCAGTTTGACTAGTCGATACGAGCAGTACTTC	CASSLTSRYEQYF
TRBV11-2	many	-	TRBJ2-7	TGTGCCAGCAGCTTAGGGTATGGCTACGAGCAGTACTTC	CASSLGYGYEQYF
TRBV9	many	-	TRBJ2-5	TGTGCCAGCAGCGTAGCGGACGGATTCCAAGAGACCCAGTACTTC	CASSVADGFQETQYF
TRBV20-1	many	-	TRBJ1-2	TGCAGTGCTTCGCCCGGGGGGGCTAACTATGGCTACACCTTC	CSASPGGANYGYTF
TRBV20-1	many	-	TRBJ2-1	TGCAGTGCTAGTGTGGCGGACAATGAGCAGTTCTTC	CSASVADNEQFF
TRBV5-6	many	TRBD1	TRBJ2-7	TGTGCCAGCAGCTTTCAGGACAGGCCCCTTTACGAGCAGTACTTC	CASSFQDRPLYEQYF
TRBV5-4	-	TRBD2	TRBJ2-3	TGTGTCAACAGCTCGGGGGGGAGAAGCACAGATACGCAGTATTTT	CVNSSGGRSTDTQYF
TRBV5-1	many	TRBD2	TRBJ2-3	TGCGCCAGCATGCTACCTCTAGCGGAGTTAAGCACAGATACGCAGTATTTT	CASMLPLAELSTDTQYF
TRBV24-1	many	-	TRBJ1-4	TGTGCCACCAGTGACCCCTCGTTAGGAAAACTGTTTTTT	CATSDPSLGKLFF
TRBV29-1	-	TRBD2	TRBJ2-1	TGCGGCGGGGGACTAGCGGAGTACAATGAGCAATTCTTC	CGGGLAEYNEQFF
TRBV12-5	many	TRBD1	TRBJ1-5	TGTGCTAGTGGTTTGGGACAGGGGGCGAGTCAGCCCCAGCATTTT	CASGLGQGASQPQHF
TRBV4-1	few	-	TRBJ2-7	TGCGCCAGCAGCCAAGCCAGCAGGGGAGGAACCTACGAGCAGTACTTC	CASSQASRGGTYEQYF
TRBV27	-	-	TRBJ2-7	TGTGCCAGCAGTTTATCATCCACCTACGAGCAGTACTTC	CASSLSSTYEQYF
TRBV9	many	-	TRBJ2-7	TGTGCCAGCAGCCCCTCCCCCGGGACAACCTACGAGCAGTACTTC	CASSPSPGTTYEQYF
TRBV7-9	many	TRBD1	TRBJ2-3	TGTGCCAGCAGCTTAGGGCTGGGGACAGGGGGCCTCGGGACAGATACGCAGTATTTT	CASSLGLGTGGLGTDTQYF
TRBV10-3	medium-sized	-	TRBJ2-7	TGTGCCATCAGTACCGGGACCGATGACGAGCAGTACTTC	CAISTGTDDEQYF
TRBV4-1	-	-	TRBJ2-3	TGCGCCAGCAGCCAAGAAAGGACGGATACGCAGTATTTT	CASSQERTDTQYF
TRBV12-3/TRBV12-4	many	-	TRBJ1-4	TGTGCCAGCAGTTTAGGGGGGTTGTCGACTAATGAAAAACTGTTTTTT	CASSLGGLSTNEKLFF
TRBV7-6	many	-	TRBJ2-1	TGTGCCAGCAGCCCCCGGGGATTCTCCTACAATGAGCAGTTCTTC	CASSPRGFSYNEQFF
TRBV7-9	-	TRBD2	TRBJ2-1	TGTGCCAGTAGCAAGGGGACTAGCGGGAGTCTGGATGAGCAGTCCTTC	CASSKGTSGSLDEQSF